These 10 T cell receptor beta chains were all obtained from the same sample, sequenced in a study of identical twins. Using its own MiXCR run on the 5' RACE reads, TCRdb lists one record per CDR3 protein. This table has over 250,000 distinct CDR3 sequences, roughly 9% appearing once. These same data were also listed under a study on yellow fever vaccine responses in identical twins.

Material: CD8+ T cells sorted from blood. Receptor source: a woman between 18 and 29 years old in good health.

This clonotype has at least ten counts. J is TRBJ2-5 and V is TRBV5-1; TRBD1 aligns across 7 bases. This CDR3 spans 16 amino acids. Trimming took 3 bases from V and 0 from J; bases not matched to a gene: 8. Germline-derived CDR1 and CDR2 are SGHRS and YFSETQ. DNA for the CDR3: TGCGCCAGCAGCTCCGAGGACAGGACGTACCAAGAGACCCAGTACTTC. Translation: CASSSEDRTYQETQYF. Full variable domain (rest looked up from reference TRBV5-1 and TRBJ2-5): KAGVTQTPRYLIKTRGQQVTLSCSPISGHRSVSWYQQTPGQGLQFLFEYFSETQRNKGNFPGRFSGRQFSNSRSEMNVSTLELGDSALYLCASSSEDRTYQETQYFGPGTRLLVL.

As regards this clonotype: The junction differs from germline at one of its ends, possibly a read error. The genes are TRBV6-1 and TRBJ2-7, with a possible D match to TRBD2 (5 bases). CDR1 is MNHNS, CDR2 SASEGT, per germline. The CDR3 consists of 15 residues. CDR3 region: CATSLGLARFYEQYF. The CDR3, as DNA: TGTGCCACCAGTCTTGGACTTGCCAGATTCTACGAGCAGTACTTC.

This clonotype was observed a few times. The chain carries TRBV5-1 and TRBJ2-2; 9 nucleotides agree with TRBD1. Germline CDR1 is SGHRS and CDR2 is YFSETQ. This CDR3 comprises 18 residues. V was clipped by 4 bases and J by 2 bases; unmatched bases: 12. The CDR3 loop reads CASSPKGQGKKNTGELFF. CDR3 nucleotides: TGCGCCAGCAGCCCAAAAGGACAGGGGAAAAAAAACACCGGGGAGCTGTTTTTT.

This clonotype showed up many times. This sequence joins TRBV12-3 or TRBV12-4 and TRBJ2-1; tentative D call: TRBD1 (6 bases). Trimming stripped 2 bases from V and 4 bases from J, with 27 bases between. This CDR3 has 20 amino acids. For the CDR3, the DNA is TGTGCCAGCAGTTTATCGTTGAGCGCTGGGCCCCGAGGGGGTTACAATGAGCAGTTCTTC. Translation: CASSLSLSAGPRGGYNEQFF.

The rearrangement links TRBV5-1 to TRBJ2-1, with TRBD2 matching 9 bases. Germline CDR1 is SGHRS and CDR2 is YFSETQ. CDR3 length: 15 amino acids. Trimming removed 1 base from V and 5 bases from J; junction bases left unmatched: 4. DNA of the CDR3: TGCGCCAGCAGCTTGCGTCTAGCGGGGAACAATGAGCAGTTCTTC. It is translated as CASSLRLAGNNEQFF. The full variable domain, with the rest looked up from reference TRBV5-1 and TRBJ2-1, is KAGVTQTPRYLIKTRGQQVTLSCSPISGHRSVSWYQQTPGQGLQFLFEYFSETQRNKGNFPGRFSGRQFSNSRSEMNVSTLELGDSALYLCASSLRLAGNNEQFFGPGTRLTVL.

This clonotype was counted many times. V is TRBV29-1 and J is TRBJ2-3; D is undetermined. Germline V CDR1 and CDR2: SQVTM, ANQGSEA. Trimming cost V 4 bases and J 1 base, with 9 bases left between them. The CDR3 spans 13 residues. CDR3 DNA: TGCAGCGTTGTTTCGGCCCGCACAGATACGCAGTATTTT. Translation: CSVVSARTDTQYF.

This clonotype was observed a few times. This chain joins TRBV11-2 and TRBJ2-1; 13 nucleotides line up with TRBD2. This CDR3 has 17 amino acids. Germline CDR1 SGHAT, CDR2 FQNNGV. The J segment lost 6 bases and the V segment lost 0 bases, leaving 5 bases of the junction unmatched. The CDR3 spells CASSLDATSGRANEQFF. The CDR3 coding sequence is TGTGCCAGCAGCTTAGACGCAACTAGCGGGAGGGCCAATGAGCAGTTCTTC.

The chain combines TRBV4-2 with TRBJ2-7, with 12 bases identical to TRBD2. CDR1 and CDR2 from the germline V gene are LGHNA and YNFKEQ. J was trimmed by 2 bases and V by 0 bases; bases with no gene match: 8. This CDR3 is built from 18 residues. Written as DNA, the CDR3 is TGTGCCAGCAGCCAAGATGAAGGACTAGCGGGAAACGCCTACGAGCAGTACTTC. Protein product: CASSQDEGLAGNAYEQYF.

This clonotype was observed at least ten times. For the CDR3, the DNA is TGTGCCAGCAGAAGACAGGGGATCTACGAGCAGTACTTC. Its translation is CASRRQGIYEQYF. The J gene is TRBJ2-7, the V gene TRBV28, with 8 nucleotides matching TRBD1. Germline V gene lookup returns CDR1 MDHEN and CDR2 SYDVKM. This CDR3 comprises 13 residues. Germline trimming cut 6 bases from V and 3 bases from J; bases unmatched to any gene: 4.

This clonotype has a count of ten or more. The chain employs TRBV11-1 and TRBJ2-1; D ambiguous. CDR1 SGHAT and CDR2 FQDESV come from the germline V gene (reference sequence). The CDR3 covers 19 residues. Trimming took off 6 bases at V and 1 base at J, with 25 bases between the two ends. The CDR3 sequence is CASSQTAVKPPASYNEQFF. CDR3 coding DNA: TGTGCCAGCAGTCAGACGGCAGTCAAACCCCCAGCGTCCTACAATGAGCAGTTCTTC.